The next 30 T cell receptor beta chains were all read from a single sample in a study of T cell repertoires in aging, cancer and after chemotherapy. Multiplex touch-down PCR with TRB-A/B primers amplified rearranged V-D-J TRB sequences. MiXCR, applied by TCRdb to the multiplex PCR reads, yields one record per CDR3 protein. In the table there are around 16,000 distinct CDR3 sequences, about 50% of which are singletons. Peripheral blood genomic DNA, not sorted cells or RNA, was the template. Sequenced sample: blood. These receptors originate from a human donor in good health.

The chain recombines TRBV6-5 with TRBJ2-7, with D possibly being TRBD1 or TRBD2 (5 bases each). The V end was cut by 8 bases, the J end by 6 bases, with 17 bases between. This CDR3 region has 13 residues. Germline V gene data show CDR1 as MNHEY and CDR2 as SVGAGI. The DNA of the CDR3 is TGTGCCAGCTGGGGGTCAAGGGGTGGCGAGCAGTACTTC. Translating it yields CASWGSRGGEQYF.

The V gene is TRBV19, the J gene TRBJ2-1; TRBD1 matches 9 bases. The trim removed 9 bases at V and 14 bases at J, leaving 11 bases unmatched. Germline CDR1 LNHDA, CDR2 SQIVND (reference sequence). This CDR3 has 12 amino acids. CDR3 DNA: TGTGCCAGCAGCTTGGACACAGGGGGCGAGTTCTTC. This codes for CASSLDTGGEFF.

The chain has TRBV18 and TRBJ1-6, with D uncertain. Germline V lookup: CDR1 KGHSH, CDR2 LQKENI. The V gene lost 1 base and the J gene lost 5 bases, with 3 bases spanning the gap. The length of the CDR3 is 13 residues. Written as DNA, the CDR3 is TGTGCCAGCTCACCACAGAATAATTCACCCCTCCACTTT. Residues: CASSPQNNSPLHF.

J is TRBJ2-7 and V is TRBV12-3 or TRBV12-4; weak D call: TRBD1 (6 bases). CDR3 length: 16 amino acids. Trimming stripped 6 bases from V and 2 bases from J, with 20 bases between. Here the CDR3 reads CASSLGEAGAAYEQYF. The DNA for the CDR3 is TGTGCCAGCAGCTTGGGAGAGGCAGGGGCTGCCTACGAGCAGTACTTC.

The chain's CDR3 is CASGNGELFF. CDR3 bases: TGTGCCAGCGGTAACGGGGAGCTGTTTTTT. The chain uses TRBV6-5 and TRBJ2-2; D not certain. Germline V lookup: CDR1 MNHEY, CDR2 SVGAGI. The length of the CDR3 is 10 residues. Trimming left V 8 bases short and J 7 bases short, with 5 bases between.

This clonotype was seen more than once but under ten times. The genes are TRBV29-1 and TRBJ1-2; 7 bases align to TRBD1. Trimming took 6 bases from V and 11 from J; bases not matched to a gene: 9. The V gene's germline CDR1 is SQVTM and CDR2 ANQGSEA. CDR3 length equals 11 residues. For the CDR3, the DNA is TGCAGCGTCGCCCGACAGGGAGAATACACCTTC. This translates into CSVARQGEYTF. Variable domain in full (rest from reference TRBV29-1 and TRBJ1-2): SAVISQKPSRDICQRGTSLTIQCQVDSQVTMMFWYRQQPGQSLTLIATANQGSEATYESGFVIDKFPISRPNLTFSTLTVSNMSPEDSSIYLCSVARQGEYTFGSGTRLTVV.

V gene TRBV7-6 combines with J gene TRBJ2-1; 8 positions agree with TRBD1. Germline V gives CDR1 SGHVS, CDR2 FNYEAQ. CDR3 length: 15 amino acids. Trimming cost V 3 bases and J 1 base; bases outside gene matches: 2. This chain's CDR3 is CASSFRQGSYNEQFF. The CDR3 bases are TGTGCCAGCAGCTTCCGACAGGGGTCCTACAATGAGCAGTTCTTC.

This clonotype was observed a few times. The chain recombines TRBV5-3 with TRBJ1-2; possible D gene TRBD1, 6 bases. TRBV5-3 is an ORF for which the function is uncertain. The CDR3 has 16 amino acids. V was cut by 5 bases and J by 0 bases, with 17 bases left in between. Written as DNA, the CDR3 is TGTGCCAGAAGACCCACCTTCAGGGGAGCTAACTATGGCTACACCTTC. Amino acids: CARRPTFRGANYGYTF.

The CDR3 spells CASSKQGNYGYTF. CDR3 nucleotide sequence: TGTGCCAGCAGTAAGCAGGGGAACTATGGCTACACCTTC. The chain carries TRBV6-5 and TRBJ1-2; possibly TRBD1 for D (6 bases). V gave up 5 bases and J gave up 2 bases, with 9 bases separating them. Germline CDR1 is MNHEY and CDR2 is SVGAGI. There are 13 residues in the CDR3.

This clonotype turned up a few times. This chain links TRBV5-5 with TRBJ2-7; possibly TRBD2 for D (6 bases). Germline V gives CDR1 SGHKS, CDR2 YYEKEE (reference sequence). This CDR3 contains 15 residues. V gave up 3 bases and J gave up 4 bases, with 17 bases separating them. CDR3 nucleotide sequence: TGTGCCAGCAGCTGGCGGTACGGGAGTGGGTACGAGCAGTACTTC. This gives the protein CASSWRYGSGYEQYF.

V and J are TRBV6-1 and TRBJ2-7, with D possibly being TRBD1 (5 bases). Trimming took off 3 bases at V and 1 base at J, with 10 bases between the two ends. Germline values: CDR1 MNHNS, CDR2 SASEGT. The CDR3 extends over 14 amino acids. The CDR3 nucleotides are TGTGCCAGCAGTGATTTTACAGGTTCCTACGAGCAGTACTTC. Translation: CASSDFTGSYEQYF.

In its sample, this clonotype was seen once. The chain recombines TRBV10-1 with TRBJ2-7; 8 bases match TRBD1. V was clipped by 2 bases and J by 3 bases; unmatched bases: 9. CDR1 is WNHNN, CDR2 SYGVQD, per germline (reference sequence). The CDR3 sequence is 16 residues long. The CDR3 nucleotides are TGCGCCAGCAGTGAGCCTCCGGACAGGGCACTCTACGAGCAGTACTTC. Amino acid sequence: CASSEPPDRALYEQYF.

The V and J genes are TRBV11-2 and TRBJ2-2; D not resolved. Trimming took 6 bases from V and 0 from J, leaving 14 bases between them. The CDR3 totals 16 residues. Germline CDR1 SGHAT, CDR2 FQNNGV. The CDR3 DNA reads TGTGCCAGCAGGTCAATACGGTTAACGAACACCGGGGAGCTGTTTTTT. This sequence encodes CASRSIRLTNTGELFF.

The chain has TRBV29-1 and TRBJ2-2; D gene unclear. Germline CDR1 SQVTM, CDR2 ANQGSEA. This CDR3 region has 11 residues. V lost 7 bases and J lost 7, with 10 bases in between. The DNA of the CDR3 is TGCAGCGCGTTCGTTGGCGGGGAGCTGTTTTTT. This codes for CSAFVGGELFF.

The CDR3 coding sequence is TGTGCCTGGAGTGTACGTGGCGGGCTCGTCTATGAGCAGTTCTTC. As protein: CAWSVRGGLVYEQFF. This rearrangement joins TRBV30 to TRBJ2-1; a weak D match, TRBD2 (5 bases). The germline V gene has CDR1 GTSNPN and CDR2 SVGIG (reference sequence). This CDR3 is built from 15 residues. The V gene lost 0 bases and the J gene lost 8 bases, with 17 bases spanning the gap.

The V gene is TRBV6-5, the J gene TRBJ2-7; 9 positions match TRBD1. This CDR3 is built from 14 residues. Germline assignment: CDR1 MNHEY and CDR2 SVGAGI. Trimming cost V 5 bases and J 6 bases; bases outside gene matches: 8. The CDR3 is CASSPWTGDIEQYF. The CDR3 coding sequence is TGTGCCAGCAGTCCTTGGACAGGGGATATCGAGCAGTACTTC.

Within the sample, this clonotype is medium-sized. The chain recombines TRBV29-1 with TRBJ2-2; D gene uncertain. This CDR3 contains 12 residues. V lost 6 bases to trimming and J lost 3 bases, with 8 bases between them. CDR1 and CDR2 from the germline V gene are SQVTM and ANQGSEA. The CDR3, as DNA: TGCAGCGTCCAGAGGTACACCGGGGAGCTGTTTTTT. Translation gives CSVQRYTGELFF.

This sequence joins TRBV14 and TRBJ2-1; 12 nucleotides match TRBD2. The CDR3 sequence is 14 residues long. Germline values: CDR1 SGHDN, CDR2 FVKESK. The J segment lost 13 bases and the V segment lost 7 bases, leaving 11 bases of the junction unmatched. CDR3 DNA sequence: TGTGCCAGCAAGGCACTAGCGGGAGGAGCTAAACAGTTCTTC. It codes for CASKALAGGAKQFF.

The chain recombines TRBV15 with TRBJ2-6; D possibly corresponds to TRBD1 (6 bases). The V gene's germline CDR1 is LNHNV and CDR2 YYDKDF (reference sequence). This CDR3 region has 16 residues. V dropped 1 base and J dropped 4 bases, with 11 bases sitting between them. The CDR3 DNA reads TGTGCCACCAGCAGAGTAACAGGGTCCGGGGCCAACGTCCTGACTTTC. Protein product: CATSRVTGSGANVLTF.

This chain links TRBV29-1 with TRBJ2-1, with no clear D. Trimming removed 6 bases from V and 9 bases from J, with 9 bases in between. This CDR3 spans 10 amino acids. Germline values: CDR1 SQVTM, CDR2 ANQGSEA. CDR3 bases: TGCAGCGTAGGTTTCGTTGAGCAGTTCTTC. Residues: CSVGFVEQFF.

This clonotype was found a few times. This CDR3 reads CASRSGTNTGELFF. The CDR3 DNA sequence: TGTGCCAGCAGGTCTGGAACGAACACCGGGGAGCTGTTTTTT. The chain recombines TRBV12-3 or TRBV12-4 with TRBJ2-2; the D is unclear. With 6 bases removed from V and 0 bases from J, the gap between germline ends came to 8 bases. The CDR3 has 14 amino acids.

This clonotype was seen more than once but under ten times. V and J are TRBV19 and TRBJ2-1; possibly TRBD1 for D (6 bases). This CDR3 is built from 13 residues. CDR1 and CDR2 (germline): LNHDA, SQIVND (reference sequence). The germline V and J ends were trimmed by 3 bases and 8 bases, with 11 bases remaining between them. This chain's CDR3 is CASSIASGDEQFF. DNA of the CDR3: TGTGCCAGTAGTATTGCCTCAGGGGATGAGCAGTTCTTC.

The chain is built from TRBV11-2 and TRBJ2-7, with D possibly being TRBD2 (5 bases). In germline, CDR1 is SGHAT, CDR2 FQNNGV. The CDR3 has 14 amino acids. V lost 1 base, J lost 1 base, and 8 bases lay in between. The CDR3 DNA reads TGTGCCAGCAGCTTAGGGCGGGCATCCTACGAGCAGTACTTC. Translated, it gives CASSLGRASYEQYF.

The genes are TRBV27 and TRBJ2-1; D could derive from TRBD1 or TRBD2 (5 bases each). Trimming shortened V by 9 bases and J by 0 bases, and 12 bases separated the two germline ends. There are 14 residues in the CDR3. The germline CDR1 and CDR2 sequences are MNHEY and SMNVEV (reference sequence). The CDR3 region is CASGTPLSYNEQFF. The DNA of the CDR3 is TGTGCCAGTGGGACCCCTCTCTCCTACAATGAGCAGTTCTTC.

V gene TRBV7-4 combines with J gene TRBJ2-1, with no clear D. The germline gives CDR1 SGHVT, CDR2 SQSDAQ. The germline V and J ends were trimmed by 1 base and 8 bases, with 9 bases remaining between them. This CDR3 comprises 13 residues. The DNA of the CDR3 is TGTGCCAGCAGCTTAGGGAGCTTTGATGAGCAGTTCTTC. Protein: CASSLGSFDEQFF.

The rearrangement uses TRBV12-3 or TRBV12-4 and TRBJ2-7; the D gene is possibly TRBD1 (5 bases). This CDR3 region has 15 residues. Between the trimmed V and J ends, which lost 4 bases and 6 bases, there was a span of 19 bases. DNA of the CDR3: TGTGCCAGCAGTTCACCCACAGGCCGAAGTGGCGAGCAGTACTTC. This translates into CASSSPTGRSGEQYF.

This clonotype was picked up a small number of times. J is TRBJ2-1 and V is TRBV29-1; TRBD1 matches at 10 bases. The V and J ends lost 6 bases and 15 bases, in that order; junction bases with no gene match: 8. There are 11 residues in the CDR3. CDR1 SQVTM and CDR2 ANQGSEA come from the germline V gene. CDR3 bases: TGCAGCGTCGGGGGGACAGGGGAGGTGTTCTTC. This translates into CSVGGTGEVFF.

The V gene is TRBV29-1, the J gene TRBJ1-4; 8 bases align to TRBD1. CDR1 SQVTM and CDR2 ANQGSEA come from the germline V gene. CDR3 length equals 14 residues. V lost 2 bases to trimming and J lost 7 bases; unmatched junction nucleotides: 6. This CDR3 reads CSVESQDRAEKLFF. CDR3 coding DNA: TGCAGCGTTGAAAGTCAGGACAGGGCTGAAAAACTGTTTTTT. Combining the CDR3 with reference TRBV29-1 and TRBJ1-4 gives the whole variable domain SAVISQKPSRDICQRGTSLTIQCQVDSQVTMMFWYRQQPGQSLTLIATANQGSEATYESGFVIDKFPISRPNLTFSTLTVSNMSPEDSSIYLCSVESQDRAEKLFFGSGTQLSVL.

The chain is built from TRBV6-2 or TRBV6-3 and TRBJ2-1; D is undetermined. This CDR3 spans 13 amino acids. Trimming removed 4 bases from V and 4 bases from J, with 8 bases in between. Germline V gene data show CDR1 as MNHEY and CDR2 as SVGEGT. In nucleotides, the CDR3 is TGTGCCAGCAGTTCCAGACTGTACAATGAGCAGTTCTTC. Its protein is CASSSRLYNEQFF.

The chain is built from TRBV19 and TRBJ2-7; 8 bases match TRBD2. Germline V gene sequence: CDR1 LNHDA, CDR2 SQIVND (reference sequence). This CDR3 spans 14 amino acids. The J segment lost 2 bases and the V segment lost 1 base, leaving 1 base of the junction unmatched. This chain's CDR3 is CASSIVAGTYEQYF. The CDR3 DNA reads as TGTGCCAGTAGTATAGTAGCGGGAACCTACGAGCAGTACTTC. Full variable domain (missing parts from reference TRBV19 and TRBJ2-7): DGGITQSPKYLFRKEGQNVTLSCEQNLNHDAMYWYRQDPGQGLRLIYYSQIVNDFQKGDIAEGYSVSREKKESFPLTVTSAQKNPTAFYLCASSIVAGTYEQYFGPGTRLTVT.